This TCR beta chain originates from a study of T cells after yellow fever vaccination. For the study at large: Researchers used CD3, CD45RA, CCR7 and CD95 to sort out EM, EMRA, CM and Tscm memory subsets.

There are many counts of this clonotype. V was cut by 1 base and J by 3 bases, with 24 bases left in between. The V gene's germline CDR1 is LGHDT and CDR2 YNNKEL (reference sequence). The CDR3 has 20 amino acids. General study results and limits: By day 5 rather than day 15, the secondary response had peaked, though it was weaker. Most clones from primary vaccination resurfaced after the booster (nearly 97% CD4, 70% to 90% CD8).

For TCR, cDNA came from 5'RACE template switching, which added a universal primer site and UMIs. A single record per CDR3 protein comes from TCRdb applying MiXCR to the 5' RACE reads. The sample holds over 35,000 distinct CDR3 sequences, around 6.8% seen once. The gene calls are TRBV3-1 and TRBJ2-2; D may match TRBD1 or TRBD2 (5 bases each). Here the sequenced sample was PBMCs, either bulk or a sorted T-cell subset (CD4+, CD8+, memory, or dextramer-sorted; not recorded which), taken 45 days after the yellow fever booster vaccination. The clonotype was recovered from a man in his thirties or forties who received the YFV17D yellow fever vaccine. CDR3 coding DNA: TGTGCCAGCAGCCAAGTTCTAAGGGGCCCCCGTAAGGAGGACACCGGGGAGCTGTTTTTT. Protein product: CASSQVLRGPRKEDTGELFF.